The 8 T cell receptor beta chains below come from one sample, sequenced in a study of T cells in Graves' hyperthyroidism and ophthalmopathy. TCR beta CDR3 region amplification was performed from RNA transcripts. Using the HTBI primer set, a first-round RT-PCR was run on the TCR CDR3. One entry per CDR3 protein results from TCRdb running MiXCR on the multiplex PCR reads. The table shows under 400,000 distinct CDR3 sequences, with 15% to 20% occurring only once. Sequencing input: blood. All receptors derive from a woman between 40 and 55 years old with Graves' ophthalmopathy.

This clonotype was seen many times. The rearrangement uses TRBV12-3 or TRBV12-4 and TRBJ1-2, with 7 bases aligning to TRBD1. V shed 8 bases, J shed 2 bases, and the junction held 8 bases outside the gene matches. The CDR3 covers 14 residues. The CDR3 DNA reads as TGTGCCAGCTCCCGGGACAGCCAAAACTATGGCTACACCTTC. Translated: CASSRDSQNYGYTF.

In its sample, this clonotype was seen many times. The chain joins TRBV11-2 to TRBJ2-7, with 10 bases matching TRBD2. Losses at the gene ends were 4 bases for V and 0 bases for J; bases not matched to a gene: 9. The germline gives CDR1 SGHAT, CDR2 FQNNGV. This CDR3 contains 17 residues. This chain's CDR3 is CASSSPTSGLVSYEQYF. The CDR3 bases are TGTGCCAGCAGCTCTCCGACTAGCGGGCTTGTCTCCTACGAGCAGTACTTC.

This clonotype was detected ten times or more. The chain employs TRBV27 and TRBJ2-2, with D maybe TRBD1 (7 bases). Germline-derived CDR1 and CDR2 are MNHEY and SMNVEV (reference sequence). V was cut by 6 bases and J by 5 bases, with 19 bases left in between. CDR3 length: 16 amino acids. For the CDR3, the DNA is TGTGCCAGCAGCCTAAATGGCAGGGGGGCGACCGGGGAGCTGTTTTTT. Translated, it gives CASSLNGRGATGELFF.

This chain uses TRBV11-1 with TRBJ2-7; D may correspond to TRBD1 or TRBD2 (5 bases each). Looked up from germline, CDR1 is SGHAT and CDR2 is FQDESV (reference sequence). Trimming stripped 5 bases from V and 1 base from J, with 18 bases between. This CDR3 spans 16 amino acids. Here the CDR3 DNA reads TGTGCCAGCAGCCTGGTGGGGGACGGAAGTTCCTACGAGCAGTACTTC. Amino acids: CASSLVGDGSSYEQYF. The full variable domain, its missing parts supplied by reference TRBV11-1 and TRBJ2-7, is EAEVAQSPRYKITEKSQAVAFWCDPISGHATLYWYRQILGQGPELLVQFQDESVVDDSQLPKDRFSAERLKGVDSTLKIQPAELGDSAMYLCASSLVGDGSSYEQYFGPGTRLTVT.

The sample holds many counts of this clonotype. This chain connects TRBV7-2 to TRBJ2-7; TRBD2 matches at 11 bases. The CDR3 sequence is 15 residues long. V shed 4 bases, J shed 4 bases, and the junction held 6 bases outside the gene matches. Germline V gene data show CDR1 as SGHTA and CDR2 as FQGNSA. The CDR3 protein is CASSSPGLAGYEQYF. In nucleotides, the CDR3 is TGTGCCAGCAGCTCCCCCGGACTAGCGGGTTACGAGCAGTACTTC.

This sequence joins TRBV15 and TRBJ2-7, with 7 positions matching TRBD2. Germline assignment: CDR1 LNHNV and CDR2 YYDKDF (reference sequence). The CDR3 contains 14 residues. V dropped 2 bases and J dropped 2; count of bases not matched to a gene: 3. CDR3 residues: CATSRSGDPYEQYF. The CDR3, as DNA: TGTGCCACCAGCAGAAGCGGGGATCCCTACGAGCAGTACTTC.

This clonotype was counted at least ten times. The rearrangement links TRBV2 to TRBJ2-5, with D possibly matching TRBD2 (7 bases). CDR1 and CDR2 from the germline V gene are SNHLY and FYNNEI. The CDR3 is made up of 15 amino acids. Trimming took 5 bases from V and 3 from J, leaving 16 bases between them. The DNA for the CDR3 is TGTGCCAGCAGTCGAGAGGGGGGGTACAAAGAGACCCAGTACTTC. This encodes CASSREGGYKETQYF. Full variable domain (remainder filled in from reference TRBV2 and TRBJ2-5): EPEVTQTPSHQVTQMGQEVILRCVPISNHLYFYWYRQILGQKVEFLVSFYNNEISEKSEIFDDQFSVERPDGSNFTLKIRSTKLEDSAMYFCASSREGGYKETQYFGPGTRLLVL.

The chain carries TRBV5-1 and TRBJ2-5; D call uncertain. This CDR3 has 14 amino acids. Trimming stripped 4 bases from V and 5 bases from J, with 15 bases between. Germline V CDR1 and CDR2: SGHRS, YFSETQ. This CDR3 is CASSLRTLGETQYF. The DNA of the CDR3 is TGCGCCAGCAGCCTAAGGACCCTCGGGGAGACCCAGTACTTC.